The T cell receptor (beta chain) described here comes from a study of beta chain features in type 1 diabetes. The investigators reverse transcribed all of the isolated RNA, so they sequenced expressed TCRB transcripts. TCRdb's copy holds only in-frame clones and misses some; the assay was immunoSEQ multiplex PCR. The repertoire holds some 410,000 clones, with approximately 10% as singletons. CDR1 and CDR2 (germline): SGHAT, FQDESV (reference sequence). The CDR3 has 15 residues. V lost 6 bases to trimming and J lost 3 bases, with 18 bases between them. The clonotype was recovered from a woman aged 18-30 years in good health. The rearrangement uses TRBV11-1 and TRBJ2-7; tentatively, D is TRBD1 or TRBD2 (5 bases each). Sequencing was carried out using naive CD4+ T cells from blood. This CDR3 reads CASSKPGRRSYEQYF. CDR3 bases: TGTGCCAGCAGTAAACCGGGACGTCGAAGCTACGAGCAGTACTTC.